This T cell receptor beta chain stems from a study of blood T cell dynamics during melanoma immunotherapy. Study background: Metastatic melanoma patients received first-line pembrolizumab or nivolumab plus ipilimumab.

Time point reported: week 3, after first cycle of checkpoint inhibitor. One draw preceded checkpoint blockade; another followed its first cycle at week 3. Response was assessed by RECIST 1.1 at 12 weeks, except a couple of rapid progressors. The V and J ends lost 7 bases and 5 bases respectively, with 7 bases between them. The CDR3 covers 12 residues. Germline-derived CDR1 and CDR2 are SGHDT and YYEEEE. Measured with immunoSEQ multiplex PCR; TCRdb has only the in-frame clones, and not every one. Here the sample spans 200 to 250 clones, 81% being singletons. This specimen was cell-free DNA from blood, taken from a patient treated with checkpoint blockade. The chain joins TRBV5-6 to TRBJ1-6, with D unclear. The source is a human donor with melanoma. The CDR3 sequence is CASLVNNSPLHF. In nucleotides, the CDR3 is TGTGCCAGCCTGGTCAATAATTCACCCCTCCACTTT.